This T cell receptor beta chain was identified during a study of PD-1 blockade in classical Hodgkin lymphoma. General study findings and limits: Patients who responded completely had about the same baseline diversity as newly diagnosed patients.

Regarding this clone: Its antigen remains unknown.

Germline V gives CDR1 SEHNR, CDR2 FQNEAQ (reference sequence). The CDR3 has 17 residues. V was clipped by 1 base and J by 4 bases; unmatched bases: 12. The patients all showed relapse after autologous stem cell transplantation, while their brentuximab vedotin exposure varied. Isolation of CD4+ T cells from thawed PBMCs was performed by magnetic negative selection. Complete response, partial response or progressive disease was each patient's best response. Sequencing used immunoSEQ multiplex PCR; TCRdb keeps in-frame clones, though not all of them. The sample contains about 31,000 clones, 85% of which appear only once.

The sequence derives from a human donor with classical Hodgkin lymphoma. The sequenced sample was CD4+ T cells from blood, obtained at baseline. This chain uses TRBV7-9 with TRBJ1-1; TRBD1 aligns across 7 bases. CDR3 amino acids: CASSLGATGAQVTEAFF. CDR3 sequence (DNA): TGTGCCAGCAGCTTAGGGGCCACAGGGGCTCAGGTCACTGAAGCTTTCTTT.